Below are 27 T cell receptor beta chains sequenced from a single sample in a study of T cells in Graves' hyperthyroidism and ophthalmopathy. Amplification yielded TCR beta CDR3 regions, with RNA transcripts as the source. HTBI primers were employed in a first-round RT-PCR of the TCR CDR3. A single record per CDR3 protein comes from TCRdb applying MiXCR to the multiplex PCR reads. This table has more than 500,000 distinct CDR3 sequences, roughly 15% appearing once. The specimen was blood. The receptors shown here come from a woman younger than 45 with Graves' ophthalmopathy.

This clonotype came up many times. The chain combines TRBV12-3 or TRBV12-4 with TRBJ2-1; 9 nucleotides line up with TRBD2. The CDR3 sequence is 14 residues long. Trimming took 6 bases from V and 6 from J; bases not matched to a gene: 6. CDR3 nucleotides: TGTGCCAGCAGGCTAGCGGGAAAGGGCAATGAGCAGTTCTTC. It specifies CASRLAGKGNEQFF.

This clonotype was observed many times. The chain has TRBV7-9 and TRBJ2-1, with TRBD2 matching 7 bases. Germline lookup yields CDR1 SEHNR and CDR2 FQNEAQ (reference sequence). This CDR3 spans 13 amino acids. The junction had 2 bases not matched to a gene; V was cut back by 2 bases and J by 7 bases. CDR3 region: CASSLRTSNEQFF. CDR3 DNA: TGTGCCAGCAGCTTAAGGACTAGTAATGAGCAGTTCTTC.

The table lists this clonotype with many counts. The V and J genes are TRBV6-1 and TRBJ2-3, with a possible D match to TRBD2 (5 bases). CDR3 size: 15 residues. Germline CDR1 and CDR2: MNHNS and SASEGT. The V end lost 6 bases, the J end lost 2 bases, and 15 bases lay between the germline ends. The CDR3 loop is CASSPIGLNTDTQYF. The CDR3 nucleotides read TGTGCCAGCAGCCCCATAGGACTGAACACAGATACGCAGTATTTT.

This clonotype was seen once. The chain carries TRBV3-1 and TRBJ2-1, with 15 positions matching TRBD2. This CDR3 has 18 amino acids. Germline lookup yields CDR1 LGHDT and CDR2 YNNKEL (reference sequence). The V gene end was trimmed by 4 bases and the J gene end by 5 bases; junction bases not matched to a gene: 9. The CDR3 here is CASSRGTSGRTRDNEQFF. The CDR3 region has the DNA TGTGCCAGCAGCCGAGGGACTAGCGGGAGGACACGGGACAATGAGCAGTTCTTC.

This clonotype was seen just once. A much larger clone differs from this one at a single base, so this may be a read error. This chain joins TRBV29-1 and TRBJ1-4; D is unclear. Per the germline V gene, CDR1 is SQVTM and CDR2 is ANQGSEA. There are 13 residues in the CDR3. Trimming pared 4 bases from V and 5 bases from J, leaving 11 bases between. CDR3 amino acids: CSVVPGVNEKLFF. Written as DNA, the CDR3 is TGCAGCGTTGTCCCGGGCGTAAATGAAAAACTGTTTTTT.

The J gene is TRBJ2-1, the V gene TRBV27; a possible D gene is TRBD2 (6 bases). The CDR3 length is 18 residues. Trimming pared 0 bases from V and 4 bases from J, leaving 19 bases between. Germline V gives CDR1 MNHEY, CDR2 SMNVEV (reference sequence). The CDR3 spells CASSLSALADRFYNEQFF. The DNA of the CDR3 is TGTGCCAGCAGTTTATCGGCCTTAGCGGATAGATTTTACAATGAGCAGTTCTTC.

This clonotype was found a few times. The CDR3 nucleotides read TGTGCCAGCAGTTCAGAACTGCCAGTATCTGATGAGCAGTTCTTC. Translated: CASSSELPVSDEQFF. The J gene is TRBJ2-1, the V gene TRBV6-2 or TRBV6-3, with no clear D. V was pared by 4 bases and J by 8 bases, with 18 bases between. CDR1 is MNHEY, CDR2 SVGEGT, per germline. The CDR3 runs 15 residues.

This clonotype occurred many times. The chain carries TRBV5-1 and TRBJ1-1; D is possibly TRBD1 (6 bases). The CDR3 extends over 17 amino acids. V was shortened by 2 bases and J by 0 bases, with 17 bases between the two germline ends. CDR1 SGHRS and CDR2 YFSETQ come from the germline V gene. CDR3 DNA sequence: TGCGCCAGCAGCTTTGCGGGGGGCGGACACATGAACACTGAAGCTTTCTTT. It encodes CASSFAGGGHMNTEAFF.

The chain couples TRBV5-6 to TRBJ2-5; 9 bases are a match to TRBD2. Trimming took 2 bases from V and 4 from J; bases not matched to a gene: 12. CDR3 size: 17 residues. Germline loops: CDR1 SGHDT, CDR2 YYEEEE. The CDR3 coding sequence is TGTGCCAGCAGCTTCGGGCCTAGCGGGATTGGGGGAGAGACCCAGTACTTC. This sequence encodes CASSFGPSGIGGETQYF.

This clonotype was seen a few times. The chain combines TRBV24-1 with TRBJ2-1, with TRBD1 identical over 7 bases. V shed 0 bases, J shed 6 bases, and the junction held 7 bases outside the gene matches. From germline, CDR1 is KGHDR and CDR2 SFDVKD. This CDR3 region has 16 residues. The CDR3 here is CATSDLWAAGGNEQFF. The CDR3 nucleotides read TGTGCCACCAGTGATTTGTGGGCCGCAGGGGGCAATGAGCAGTTCTTC.

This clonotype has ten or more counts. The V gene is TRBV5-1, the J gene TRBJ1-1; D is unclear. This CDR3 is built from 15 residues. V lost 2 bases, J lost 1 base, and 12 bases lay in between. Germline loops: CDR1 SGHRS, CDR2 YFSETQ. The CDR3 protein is CASSFIGQSNTEAFF. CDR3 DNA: TGCGCCAGCAGCTTTATTGGTCAGTCGAACACTGAAGCTTTCTTT.

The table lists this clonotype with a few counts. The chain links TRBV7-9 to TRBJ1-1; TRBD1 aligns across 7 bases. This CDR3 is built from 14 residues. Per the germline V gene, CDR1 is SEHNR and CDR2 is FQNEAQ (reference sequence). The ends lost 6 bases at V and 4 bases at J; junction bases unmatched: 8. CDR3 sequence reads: CASRDRTLTTEAFF. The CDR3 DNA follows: TGTGCCAGCAGGGACAGGACCCTGACCACTGAAGCTTTCTTT.

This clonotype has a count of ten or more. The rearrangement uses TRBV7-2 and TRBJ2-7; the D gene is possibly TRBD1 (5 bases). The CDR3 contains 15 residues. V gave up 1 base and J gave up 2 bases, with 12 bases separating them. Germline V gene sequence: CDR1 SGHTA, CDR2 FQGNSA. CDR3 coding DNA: TGTGCCAGCAGCTTAGACCCGCAGGGAACCTACGAGCAGTACTTC. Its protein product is CASSLDPQGTYEQYF.

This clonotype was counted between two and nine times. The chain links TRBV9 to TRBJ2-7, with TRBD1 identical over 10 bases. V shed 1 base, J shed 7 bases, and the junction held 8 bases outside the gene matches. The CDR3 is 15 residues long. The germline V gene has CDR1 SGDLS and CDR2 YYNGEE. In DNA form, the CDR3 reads TGTGCCAGCAGCGTACTAGAAGGGACAGGGGTTGAGCAGTACTTC. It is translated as CASSVLEGTGVEQYF.

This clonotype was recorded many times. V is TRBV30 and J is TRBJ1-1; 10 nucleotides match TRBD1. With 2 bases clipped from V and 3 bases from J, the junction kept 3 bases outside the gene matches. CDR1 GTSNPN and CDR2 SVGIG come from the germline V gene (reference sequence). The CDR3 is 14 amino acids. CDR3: CAWSFGQGDTEAFF. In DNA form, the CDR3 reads TGTGCCTGGAGTTTCGGACAGGGGGACACTGAAGCTTTCTTT.

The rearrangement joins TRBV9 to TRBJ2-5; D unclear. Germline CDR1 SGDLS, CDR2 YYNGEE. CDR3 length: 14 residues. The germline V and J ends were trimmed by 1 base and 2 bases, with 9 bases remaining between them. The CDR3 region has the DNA TGTGCCAGCAGCGTATATGGCAGACAAGAGACCCAGTACTTC. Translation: CASSVYGRQETQYF.

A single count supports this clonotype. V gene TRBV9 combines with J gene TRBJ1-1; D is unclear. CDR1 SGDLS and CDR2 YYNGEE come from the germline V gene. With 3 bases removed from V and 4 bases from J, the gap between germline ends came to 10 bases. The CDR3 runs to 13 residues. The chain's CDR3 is CASSAIVSTEAFF. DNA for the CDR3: TGTGCCAGCAGCGCCATCGTAAGCACTGAAGCTTTCTTT.

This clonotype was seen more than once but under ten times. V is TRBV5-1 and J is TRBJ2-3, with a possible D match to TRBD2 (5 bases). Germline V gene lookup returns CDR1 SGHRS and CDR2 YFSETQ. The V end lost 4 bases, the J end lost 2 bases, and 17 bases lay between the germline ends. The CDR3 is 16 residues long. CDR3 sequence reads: CASSRGAATSTDTQYF. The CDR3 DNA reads TGCGCCAGCAGCCGGGGAGCAGCAACCTCCACAGATACGCAGTATTTT.

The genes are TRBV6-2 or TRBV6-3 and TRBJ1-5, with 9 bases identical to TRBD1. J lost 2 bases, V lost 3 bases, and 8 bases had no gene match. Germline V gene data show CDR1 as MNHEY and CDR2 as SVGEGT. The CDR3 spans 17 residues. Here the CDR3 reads CASSYTGQGFGNQPQHF. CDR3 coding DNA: TGTGCCAGCAGTTATACCGGACAGGGGTTCGGCAATCAGCCCCAGCATTTT.

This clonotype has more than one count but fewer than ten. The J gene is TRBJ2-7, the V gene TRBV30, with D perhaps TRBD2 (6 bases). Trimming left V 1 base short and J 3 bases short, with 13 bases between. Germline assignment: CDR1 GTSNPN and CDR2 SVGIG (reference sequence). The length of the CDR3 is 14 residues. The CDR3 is CAWSGGEGGYEQYF. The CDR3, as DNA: TGTGCCTGGAGTGGGGGGGAAGGCGGCTACGAGCAGTACTTC.

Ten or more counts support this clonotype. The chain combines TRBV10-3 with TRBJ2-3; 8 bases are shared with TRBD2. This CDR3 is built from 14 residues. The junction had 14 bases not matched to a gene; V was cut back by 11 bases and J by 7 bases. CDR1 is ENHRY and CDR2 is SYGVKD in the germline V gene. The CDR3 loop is CAGSTAAGENTQYF. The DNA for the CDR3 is TGTGCCGGCTCTACGGCAGCGGGAGAGAATACGCAGTATTTT.

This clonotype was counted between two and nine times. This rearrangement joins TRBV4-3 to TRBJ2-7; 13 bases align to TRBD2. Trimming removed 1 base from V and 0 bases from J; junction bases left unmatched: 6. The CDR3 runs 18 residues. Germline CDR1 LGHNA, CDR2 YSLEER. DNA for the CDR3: TGCGCCAGCAGCCAAGGGGGGACTAGCGGGAATCCCTCCTACGAGCAGTACTTC. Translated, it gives CASSQGGTSGNPSYEQYF.

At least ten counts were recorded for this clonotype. The CDR3 DNA sequence: TGTGCCTGGAGTGTCTGGGAGGCATCTTCCTCTGGAAACACCATATATTTT. Encoded protein: CAWSVWEASSSGNTIYF. The V and J genes are TRBV30 and TRBJ1-3; D gene ambiguous. The CDR3 runs to 17 residues. CDR1 and CDR2 from the germline V gene are GTSNPN and SVGIG (reference sequence). The V and J ends lost 0 bases and 0 bases respectively, with 15 bases between them.

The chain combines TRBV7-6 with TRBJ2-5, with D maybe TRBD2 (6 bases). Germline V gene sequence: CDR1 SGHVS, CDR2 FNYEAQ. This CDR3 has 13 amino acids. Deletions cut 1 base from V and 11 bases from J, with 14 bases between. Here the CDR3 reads CASSLESTSPQYF. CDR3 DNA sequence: TGTGCCAGCAGCTTAGAAAGCACTAGCCCACAGTACTTC.

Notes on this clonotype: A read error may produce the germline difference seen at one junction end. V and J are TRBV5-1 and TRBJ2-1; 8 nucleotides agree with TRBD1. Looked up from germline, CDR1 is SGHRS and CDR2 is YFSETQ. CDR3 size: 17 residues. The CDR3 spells CASNFKAGTGENNEQFF. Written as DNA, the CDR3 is TGTGCCAGCAACTTCAAAGCCGGGACAGGAGAAAACAATGAGCAGTTCTTC.

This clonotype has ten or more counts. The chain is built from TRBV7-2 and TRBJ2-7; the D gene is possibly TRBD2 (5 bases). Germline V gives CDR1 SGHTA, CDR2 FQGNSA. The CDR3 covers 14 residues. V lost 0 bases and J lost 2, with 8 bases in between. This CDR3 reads CASSLAGDPYEQYF. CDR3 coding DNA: TGTGCCAGCAGCTTAGCGGGAGACCCCTACGAGCAGTACTTC. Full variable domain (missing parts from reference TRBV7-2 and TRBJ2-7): GAGVSQSPSNKVTEKGKDVELRCDPISGHTALYWYRQSLGQGLEFLIYFQGNSAPDKSGLPSDRFSAERTGGSVSTLTIQRTQQEDSAVYLCASSLAGDPYEQYFGPGTRLTVT.

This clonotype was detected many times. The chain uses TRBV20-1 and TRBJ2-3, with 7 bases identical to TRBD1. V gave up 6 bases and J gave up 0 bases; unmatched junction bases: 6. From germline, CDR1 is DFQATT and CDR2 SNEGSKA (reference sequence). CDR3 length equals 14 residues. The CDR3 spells CSATDRRSTDTQYF. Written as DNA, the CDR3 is TGCAGTGCAACGGACAGGCGGAGCACAGATACGCAGTATTTT.